This T cell receptor beta chain was sequenced in a study of blood T cell repertoires in COVID-19. The table came from immunoSEQ multiplex PCR; TCRdb's copy has only in-frame clones and leaves some out. The sample records more than 200,000 clones, approximately 80% being singletons. Germline CDR1 and CDR2: MNHEY and SMNVEV (reference sequence). V trimming: 3 bases; J trimming: 5 bases; junction bases outside the gene matches: 4. This CDR3 comprises 14 residues. The V call is TRBV27, the J call TRBJ2-1; 7 nucleotides line up with TRBD1. Sequencing was carried out using peripheral blood. The TCR sequence derives from a man aged 60-69 years with acute or convalescent COVID-19. CDR3 in DNA: TGTGCCAGCAGTTTGAGACAGGGTCACAATGAGCAGTTCTTC. Translated: CASSLRQGHNEQFF.